The clone carrying this T cell receptor beta chain has at least ten counts. Its antigen is still unknown. The data originate from a study of early T cells in non-severe SARS-CoV-2 infection. Study-wide background: Chains from this unsorted whole-blood bulk RNA could not be paired. Study-level points and caveats: The study's VDJdb matching favored anti-spike CD8 responses and missed private and CD4 specificities.

CDR1 is MGHDK, CDR2 SYGVNS, per germline. This CDR3 spans 14 amino acids. V was pared by 2 bases and J by 5 bases, with 13 bases between. Individual cDNA molecules were tagged with unique molecular identifiers. TCRdb reanalysed the 5' RACE reads using MiXCR and keeps one entry per CDR3 protein. The table records roughly 20,000 distinct CDR3 sequences, about 4% of them present only once. Input material: whole blood. This receptor was taken from an adult who was a healthcare worker with PCR-confirmed SARS-CoV-2 infection or an uninfected control (not recorded which). The V and J genes are TRBV25-1 and TRBJ2-7; D possibly corresponds to TRBD1 (6 bases). DNA of the CDR3: TGTGCCAGCAGTGAAACAGGGCCGGGGAACGAGCAGTACTTC. It codes for CASSETGPGNEQYF.